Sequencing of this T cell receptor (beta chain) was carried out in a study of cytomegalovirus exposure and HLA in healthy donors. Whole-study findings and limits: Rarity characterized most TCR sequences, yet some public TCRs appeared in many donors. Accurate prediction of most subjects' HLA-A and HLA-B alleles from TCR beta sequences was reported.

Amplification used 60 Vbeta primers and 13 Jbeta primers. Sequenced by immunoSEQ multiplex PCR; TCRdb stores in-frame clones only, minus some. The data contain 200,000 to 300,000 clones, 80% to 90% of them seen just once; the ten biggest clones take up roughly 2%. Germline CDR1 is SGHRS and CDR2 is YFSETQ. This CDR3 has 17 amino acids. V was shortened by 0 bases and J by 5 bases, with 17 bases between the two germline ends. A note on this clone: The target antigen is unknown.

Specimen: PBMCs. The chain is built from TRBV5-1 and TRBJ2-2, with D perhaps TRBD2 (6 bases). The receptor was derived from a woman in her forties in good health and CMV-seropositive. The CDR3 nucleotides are TGCGCCAGCAGCTTGGCCTGGGGAGGCCGAGGGACCGGGGAGCTGTTTTTT. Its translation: CASSLAWGGRGTGELFF.